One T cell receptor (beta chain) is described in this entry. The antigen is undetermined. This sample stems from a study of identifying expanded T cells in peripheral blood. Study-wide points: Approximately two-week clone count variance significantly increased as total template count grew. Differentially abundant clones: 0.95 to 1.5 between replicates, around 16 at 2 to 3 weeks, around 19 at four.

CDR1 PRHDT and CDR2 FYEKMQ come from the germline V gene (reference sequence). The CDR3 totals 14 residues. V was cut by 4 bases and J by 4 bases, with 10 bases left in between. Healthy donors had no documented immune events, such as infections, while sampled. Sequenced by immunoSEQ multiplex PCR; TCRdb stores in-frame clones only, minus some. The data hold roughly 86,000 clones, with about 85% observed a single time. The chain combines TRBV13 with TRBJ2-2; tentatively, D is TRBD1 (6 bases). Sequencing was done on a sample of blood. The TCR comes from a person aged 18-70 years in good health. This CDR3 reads CASSSTGFTGELFF. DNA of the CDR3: TGTGCCAGCAGCTCGACAGGATTCACCGGGGAGCTGTTTTTT.